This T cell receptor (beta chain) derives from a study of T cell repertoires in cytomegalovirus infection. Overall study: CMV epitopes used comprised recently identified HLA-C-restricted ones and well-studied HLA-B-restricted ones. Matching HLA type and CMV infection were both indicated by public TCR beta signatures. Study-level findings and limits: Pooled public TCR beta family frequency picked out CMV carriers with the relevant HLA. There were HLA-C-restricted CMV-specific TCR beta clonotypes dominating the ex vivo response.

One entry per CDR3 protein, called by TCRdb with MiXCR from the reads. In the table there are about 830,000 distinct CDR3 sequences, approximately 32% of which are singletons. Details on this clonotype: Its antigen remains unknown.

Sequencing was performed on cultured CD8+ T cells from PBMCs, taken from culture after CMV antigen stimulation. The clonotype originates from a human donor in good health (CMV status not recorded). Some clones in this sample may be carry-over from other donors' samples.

CDR3: CSANFLRYRGNTEAFF. The CDR3 DNA follows: TGCAGTGCTAACTTCCTGAGGTATCGGGGGAACACTGAAGCTTTCTTT. The chain couples TRBV20-1 to TRBJ1-1; D is unclear. This CDR3 spans 16 amino acids. Trimming took off 4 bases at V and 1 base at J, with 19 bases between the two ends. The germline CDR1 and CDR2 sequences are DFQATT and SNEGSKA (reference sequence).